Following are 24 T cell receptor beta chains from one sample sequenced in a study of T-cell reconstitution after alpha-beta-depleted transplantation in children. The TCRbeta library was prepared with unique molecular identifiers. TCRdb reprocessed the PCR reads with MiXCR, giving one entry per CDR3 protein. Seen here are more than 200,000 distinct CDR3 sequences, more than 15% observed once, and the top ten hold just under 45%. The source was PBMCs, mostly from graft donor cells, collected 360 days after TCRalphabeta/CD19-depleted stem cell transplant. Receptor source: a male patient between 2 and 15 years old who had a stem cell transplant for acute lymphoblastic leukemia, so the T cells may come from the graft donor.

This clonotype showed up just a few times. The chain carries TRBV7-9 and TRBJ1-1, with TRBD1 matching over 8 bases. V shed 5 bases, J shed 1 base, and the junction held 6 bases outside the gene matches. Germline CDR1 reads SEHNR; CDR2 reads FQNEAQ (reference sequence). This CDR3 contains 15 residues. The CDR3 DNA follows: TGTGCCAGCAGCCCACCGGGACAGGCGAACACTGAAGCTTTCTTT. It encodes CASSPPGQANTEAFF.

V is TRBV28 and J is TRBJ2-4; TRBD1 aligns across 7 bases. The J segment lost 0 bases and the V segment lost 2 bases, leaving 4 bases of the junction unmatched. The germline V gene has CDR1 MDHEN and CDR2 SYDVKM. The CDR3 sequence is 16 residues long. CDR3 loop: CASSLTGDIAKNIQYF. The CDR3 DNA reads as TGTGCCAGCAGTTTAACAGGGGATATAGCCAAAAACATTCAGTACTTC.

This clonotype was found many times. This rearrangement joins TRBV6-1 to TRBJ2-7, with D hard to call. Germline V gene lookup returns CDR1 MNHNS and CDR2 SASEGT. The CDR3 length is 14 residues. The V end lost 3 bases, the J end lost 2 bases, and 11 bases lay between the germline ends. The CDR3 reads CASSDPTPAYEQYF. In DNA, the CDR3 is TGTGCCAGCAGTGATCCAACCCCGGCCTACGAGCAGTACTTC.

This clonotype has just a few counts. V usage is TRBV7-6 and J usage is TRBJ2-7; D unclear. V dropped 5 bases and J dropped 3 bases, with 14 bases sitting between them. CDR3 size: 14 residues. Germline V gives CDR1 SGHVS, CDR2 FNYEAQ. The CDR3 loop reads CASSPSELSYEQYF. The CDR3 DNA sequence: TGTGCCAGCAGCCCCTCAGAGTTAAGCTACGAGCAGTACTTC.

This clonotype was seen many times. This chain connects TRBV28 to TRBJ2-5; no clear D gene. Per germline, CDR1 MDHEN and CDR2 SYDVKM. CDR3 length: 12 residues. V lost 5 bases and J lost 7, with 11 bases in between. As DNA, the CDR3 is TGTGCCAGCAGTGCGATTAGAGCGACCCAGTACTTC. It encodes CASSAIRATQYF.

The chain joins TRBV12-3 or TRBV12-4 to TRBJ2-7; perhaps D is TRBD1 or TRBD2 (7 bases each). The CDR3 sequence is 16 residues long. V shed 3 bases and J shed 3 bases, with 18 bases lying between them. CDR3 loop: CASSFSPGGGFYEQYF. The CDR3, as DNA: TGTGCCAGCAGTTTCAGCCCAGGGGGGGGGTTCTACGAGCAGTACTTC.

This chain links TRBV2 with TRBJ2-7; D tentatively reads TRBD1 or TRBD2 (5 bases each). Germline V lookup: CDR1 SNHLY, CDR2 FYNNEI. The CDR3 runs 14 residues. Deletions cut 3 bases from V and 3 bases from J, with 12 bases between. In DNA form, the CDR3 reads TGTGCCAGCAGTGACCAGGGAGCTTTCTACGAGCAGTACTTC. It yields the protein CASSDQGAFYEQYF.

The J gene is TRBJ2-5, the V gene TRBV27, with unresolved D. The CDR3 totals 14 residues. V lost 5 bases to trimming and J lost 5 bases, with 15 bases between them. Germline CDR1 and CDR2: MNHEY and SMNVEV (reference sequence). The CDR3 bases are TGTGCCAGCAGTCCTGGTCTGGCGCCGGAGACCCAGTACTTC. It encodes CASSPGLAPETQYF.

The chain links TRBV15 to TRBJ2-7, with 7 bases lining up with TRBD1. This CDR3 has 14 amino acids. The ends lost 8 bases at V and 5 bases at J; junction bases unmatched: 12. Germline-derived CDR1 and CDR2 are LNHNV and YYDKDF (reference sequence). In DNA, the CDR3 is TGTGCCACCGCCGCCGACAGGGCGACCGACGAGCAGTACTTC. This codes for CATAADRATDEQYF.

The chain carries TRBV7-9 and TRBJ2-7, with a weak D call TRBD1 (6 bases). Germline V gene data show CDR1 as SEHNR and CDR2 as FQNEAQ (reference sequence). The CDR3 totals 11 residues. Trimming shortened V by 3 bases and J by 10 bases, and 10 bases separated the two germline ends. CDR3 in amino acids: CASSFGTFQYF. The CDR3 coding sequence is TGTGCCAGCAGCTTCGGGACATTTCAGTACTTC.

On this clonotype: The junction shows a germline mismatch at one end, possibly a read error. The chain carries TRBV24-1 and TRBJ2-1, with TRBD2 matching over 7 bases. Germline V gene lookup returns CDR1 KGHDR and CDR2 SFDVKD. The CDR3 totals 19 residues. In nucleotides, the CDR3 is TGTGGCACCTTTGATTGGTTAGCGGGCGGACACAACGACGACGGGGAGCAGTTCTTC. It yields the protein CGTFDWLAGGHNDDGEQFF.

This chain uses TRBV10-1 with TRBJ2-5, with a possible D match to TRBD1 (6 bases). Germline CDR1 WNHNN, CDR2 SYGVQD (reference sequence). The CDR3 has 15 residues. V lost 6 bases to trimming and J lost 2 bases, with 16 bases between them. The CDR3: CASSLSRGLQETQYF. The DNA of the CDR3 is TGCGCCAGCAGCCTTTCGAGGGGGTTGCAAGAGACCCAGTACTTC.

The V call is TRBV20-1, the J call TRBJ2-1, with D perhaps matching TRBD2 (6 bases). The CDR3 has 11 amino acids. In germline, CDR1 is DFQATT, CDR2 SNEGSKA (reference sequence). The CDR3 coding sequence is TGCAGCAGAGCGGGCTTCAATGAGCAGTTCTTC. It encodes CSRAGFNEQFF.

This clonotype came up many times. CDR3 bases: TGTGCCACCAGTGATTCAGCGGATCAGCCCCAGCATTTT. Translating gives CATSDSADQPQHF. This rearrangement joins TRBV24-1 to TRBJ1-5; D unclear. CDR1 is KGHDR and CDR2 is SFDVKD in the germline V gene. The CDR3 consists of 13 residues. Trimming took off 2 bases at V and 5 bases at J, with 6 bases between the two ends.

V usage is TRBV6-5 and J usage is TRBJ1-2, with D perhaps matching TRBD1 (6 bases). The CDR3 is 12 residues long. The germline V and J ends were trimmed by 9 bases and 2 bases, with 10 bases remaining between them. Germline values: CDR1 MNHEY, CDR2 SVGAGI. The CDR3 DNA reads as TGTGCCAGTTGGACAGTAAACTATGGCTACACCTTC. Translated, it gives CASWTVNYGYTF.

The genes are TRBV20-1 and TRBJ2-7, with 8 bases aligning to TRBD1. V lost 3 bases and J lost 2; bases outside the gene matches: 9. CDR1 is DFQATT, CDR2 SNEGSKA, per germline (reference sequence). The CDR3 covers 15 residues. CDR3 sequence reads: CSARPDRGLPYEQYF. The CDR3 DNA is TGCAGTGCTAGGCCCGACAGGGGCCTACCCTACGAGCAGTACTTC.

The chain combines TRBV20-1 with TRBJ1-5; a weak D match, TRBD1 (6 bases). CDR3 length: 14 amino acids. The germline gives CDR1 DFQATT, CDR2 SNEGSKA (reference sequence). Trimming stripped 5 bases from V and 3 bases from J, with 14 bases between. CDR3: CSAWRGAINQPQHF. DNA for the CDR3: TGCAGTGCTTGGAGGGGGGCAATCAATCAGCCCCAGCATTTT.

The V gene is TRBV5-5, the J gene TRBJ2-5; the D is unclear. CDR3 length: 14 residues. Per germline, CDR1 SGHKS and CDR2 YYEKEE (reference sequence). V was clipped by 4 bases and J by 2 bases, with 12 bases between them. CDR3 sequence: CASSPEWIQETQYF. The CDR3 DNA reads TGTGCCAGCAGCCCCGAGTGGATTCAAGAGACCCAGTACTTC.

There are a few counts of this clonotype. This chain uses TRBV19 with TRBJ2-7, with D possibly being TRBD2 (6 bases). Per germline, CDR1 LNHDA and CDR2 SQIVND (reference sequence). There are 13 residues in the CDR3. The CDR3, as DNA: TGTGGCACGAGGGACTGGAGCGGTAACGAGCAGTACTTC. Its protein product is CGTRDWSGNEQYF.

The chain carries TRBV5-5 and TRBJ2-7, with D possibly TRBD1 on 6 matching bases. This CDR3 has 17 amino acids. V was cut by 3 bases and J by 2 bases, with 21 bases left in between. In germline, CDR1 is SGHKS, CDR2 YYEKEE (reference sequence). As DNA, the CDR3 is TGTGCCAGCAGCTACTCACCAGGGGTATCCCTAACCTACGAGCAGTACTTC. Translated, it gives CASSYSPGVSLTYEQYF.

The chain uses TRBV5-1 and TRBJ2-5, with TRBD1 matching 7 bases. With 4 bases clipped from V and 0 bases from J, the junction kept 6 bases outside the gene matches. Germline loops: CDR1 SGHRS, CDR2 YFSETQ. There are 15 residues in the CDR3. The CDR3 sequence: CASSPGQAHQETQYF. The CDR3 nucleotides read TGCGCCAGCAGCCCAGGACAGGCCCACCAAGAGACCCAGTACTTC.

The table lists this clonotype with many counts. The chain uses TRBV6-2 or TRBV6-3 and TRBJ2-1; 7 bases match TRBD1. J lost 12 bases, V lost 7 bases, and 18 bases had no gene match. The CDR3 totals 15 residues. Per germline, CDR1 MNHEY and CDR2 SVGEGT. The CDR3 here is CASIPRGSNAVVQFF. The CDR3 DNA follows: TGTGCCAGCATCCCCAGGGGGAGCAATGCCGTCGTGCAGTTCTTC.

This sequence joins TRBV12-3 or TRBV12-4 and TRBJ1-2; TRBD1 matches 7 bases. The CDR3 contains 14 residues. The junction had 8 bases not matched to a gene; V was cut back by 6 bases and J by 4 bases. Written as DNA, the CDR3 is TGTGCCAGCAGGGGCGGCAGGGGGTTCTATGGCTACACCTTC. Translated: CASRGGRGFYGYTF.

The V gene is TRBV24-1, the J gene TRBJ2-1; 8 bases are a match to TRBD2. The germline gives CDR1 KGHDR, CDR2 SFDVKD. The CDR3 loop spans 18 amino acids. Trimming cost V 5 bases and J 0 bases; bases outside gene matches: 11. CDR3 sequence reads: CATSVSGRSGSSYNEQFF. The CDR3 DNA sequence: TGTGCCACCAGTGTTTCCGGACGGAGCGGGAGCTCCTACAATGAGCAGTTCTTC.